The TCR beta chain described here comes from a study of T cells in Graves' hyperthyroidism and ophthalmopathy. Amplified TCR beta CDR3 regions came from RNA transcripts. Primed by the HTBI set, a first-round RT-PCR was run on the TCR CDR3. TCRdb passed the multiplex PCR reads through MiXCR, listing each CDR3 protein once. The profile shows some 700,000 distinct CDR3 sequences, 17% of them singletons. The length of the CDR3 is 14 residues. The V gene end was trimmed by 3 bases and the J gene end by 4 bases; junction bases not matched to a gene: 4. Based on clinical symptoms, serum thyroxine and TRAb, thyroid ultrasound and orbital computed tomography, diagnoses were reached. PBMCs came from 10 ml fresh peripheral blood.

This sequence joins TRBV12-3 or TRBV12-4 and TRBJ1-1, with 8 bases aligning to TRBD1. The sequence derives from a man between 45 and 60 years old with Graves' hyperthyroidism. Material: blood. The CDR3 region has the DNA TGTGCCAGCAGTTTCAGACAGGGGTCCACTGAAGCTTTCTTT. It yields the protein CASSFRQGSTEAFF.